This T cell receptor (beta chain) stems from a study of shared clonotypes between healthy human individuals. General observations from the study: Across subsets, estimated richness was generally greater for naive than for memory populations.

Note on this clone: Its target is unknown.

Generated by immunoSEQ multiplex PCR, the TCRdb table keeps only in-frame clones and is missing some. The data hold some 980,000 clones, with over 75% observed a single time. Germline values: CDR1 SGHTA, CDR2 FQGNSA. The V and J ends lost 5 bases and 0 bases respectively, with 14 bases between them. This CDR3 is built from 16 residues. The chain joins TRBV7-2 to TRBJ1-5; D may be TRBD1 (6 bases). The specimen sequenced was memory CD4+ T cells sorted from blood. The subset denotes: CD45RA-negative fraction. The TCR was taken from a man aged 18 to 30 in good health. The CDR3 DNA sequence: TGTGCCAGCAGCCTCAAAGGACAGAATAGCAATCAGCCCCAGCATTTT. Protein: CASSLKGQNSNQPQHF.